The rows below give T cell receptor beta chains drawn from one sample of a study of blood T cell repertoires in COVID-19. Generated by immunoSEQ multiplex PCR, the TCRdb table keeps only in-frame clones and is missing some. The table lists 380,000 or so clones, about 80% of them singletons. Sequenced material: peripheral blood. The receptors here all came from a human donor with acute or convalescent COVID-19. The donor label of this sample is uncertain. CDR3s include the opening cysteine and the closing phenylalanine or tryptophan. The D gene is left open where the match is weak. Only some rows state a clone size, as once, few, many or a class for expanded clones.

clone_size j_call v_call d_call cdr3_nt cdr3_aa
NA TRBJ1-1 TRBV6-5 TRBD1 TGTGCCAGCAGTAACGACAGGGTGAGGACTGAAGCTTTCTTT CASSNDRVRTEAFF
NA TRBJ2-7 TRBV10-2 NA TGCGCCAGCTTAGGACTGAATTCCTACGAGCAGTACTTC CASLGLNSYEQYF
NA TRBJ1-2 TRBV25-1 TRBD1 TGTGCCAGCAGTGTACGGACAGGGCAGGGCTATGGCTACACCTTC CASSVRTGQGYGYTF
NA TRBJ1-5 TRBV7-9 TRBD1 TGTGCCAGCAGCCCCTGGGGACAGGGGGCCCTTCAGCCCCAGCATTTT CASSPWGQGALQPQHF
once TRBJ1-6 TRBV6-5 NA TGTGCCAGCAGTTACCTCCCTAATTCACCCCTCCACTTT CASSYLPNSPLHF
NA TRBJ2-2 TRBV27 NA TGTGCCAGCAGACCATATGACTCGACCGGGGAGCTGTTTTTT CASRPYDSTGELFF
NA TRBJ2-5 TRBV19 NA TGTGCCAGTAGTAAACCCGGCCAAGAGACCCAGTACTTC CASSKPGQETQYF
NA TRBJ1-6 TRBV2 NA TGTGCCAGCAGAACCGACAGGACCTATAATTCACCCCTCCACTTT CASRTDRTYNSPLHF
few TRBJ2-3 TRBV11-2 TRBD1 TGTGCCAGCAGCTTACAGGGGGCTGGAGATACGCAGTATTTT CASSLQGAGDTQYF
NA TRBJ2-7 TRBV18 TRBD1 TGTGCCAGCTCAGAGGGACAGGGGAGTAACTACGAGCAGTACTTC CASSEGQGSNYEQYF
NA TRBJ2-2 TRBV14 NA TGTGCCAGCAGCCAAGGGTCACTTACCGGGGAGCTGTTTTTT CASSQGSLTGELFF
few TRBJ2-7 TRBV7-6 NA TGTGCCAGCAGCCCCAGCTCGGGGGGCCGATACGAGCAGTACTTC CASSPSSGGRYEQYF
few TRBJ2-2 TRBV7-6 NA TGTGCCAGCAGCTTAGTGGGGGCGTTTGGGAACACCGGGGAGCTGTTTTTT CASSLVGAFGNTGELFF
NA TRBJ2-2 TRBV19 NA TGTGCCAGTAGTGGGGGCAGGGCTAAAACCGGGGAGCTGTTTTTT CASSGGRAKTGELFF
NA TRBJ1-5 TRBV27 NA TGTGCCAGCAGCCCCGGTATGGGACTGATGAATCAGCCCCAGCATTTT CASSPGMGLMNQPQHF